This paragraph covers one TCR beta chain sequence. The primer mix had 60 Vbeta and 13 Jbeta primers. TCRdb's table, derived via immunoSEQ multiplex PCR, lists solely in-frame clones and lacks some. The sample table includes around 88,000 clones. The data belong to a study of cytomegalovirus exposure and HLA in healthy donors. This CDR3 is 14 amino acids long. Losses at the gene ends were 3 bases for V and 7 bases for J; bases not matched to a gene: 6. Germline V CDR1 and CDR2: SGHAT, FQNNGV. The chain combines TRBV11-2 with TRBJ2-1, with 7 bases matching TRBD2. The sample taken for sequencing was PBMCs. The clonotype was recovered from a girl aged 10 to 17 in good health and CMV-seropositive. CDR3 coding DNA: TGTGCCAGCAGCTTCGATCTTAGCGGGAATGAGCAGTTCTTC. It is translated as CASSFDLSGNEQFF.